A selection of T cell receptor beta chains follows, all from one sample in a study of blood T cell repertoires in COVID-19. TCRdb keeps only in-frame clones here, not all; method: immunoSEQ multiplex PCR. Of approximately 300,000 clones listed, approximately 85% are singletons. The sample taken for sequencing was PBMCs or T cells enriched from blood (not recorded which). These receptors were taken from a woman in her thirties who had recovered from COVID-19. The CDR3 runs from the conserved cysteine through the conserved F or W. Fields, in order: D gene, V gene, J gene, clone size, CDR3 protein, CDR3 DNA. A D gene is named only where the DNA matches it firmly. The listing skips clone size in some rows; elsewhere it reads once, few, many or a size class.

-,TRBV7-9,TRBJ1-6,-,CASSLGGRFSSYNSPLHF,TGTGCCAGCAGCTTAGGTGGGAGATTTAGCTCCTATAATTCACCCCTCCACTTT
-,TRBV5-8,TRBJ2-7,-,CASSSYREPSYEQYF,TGTGCCAGCAGCTCTTACAGGGAGCCATCCTACGAGCAGTACTTC
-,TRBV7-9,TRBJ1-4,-,CASTLGGANEKLFF,TGTGCCAGCACCCTGGGGGGAGCTAATGAAAAACTGTTTTTT
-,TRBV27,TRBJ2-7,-,CASSFSSPPFYEQYF,TGTGCCAGCAGTTTTAGCAGCCCTCCCTTCTACGAGCAGTACTTC
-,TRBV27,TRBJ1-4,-,CASSLSGSEKLFF,TGTGCCAGCAGTTTATCGGGGAGTGAAAAACTGTTTTTT
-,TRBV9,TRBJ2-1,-,CASSVGTSLRNNEQFF,TGTGCCAGCAGCGTTGGGACATCGCTCCGGAACAATGAGCAGTTCTTC
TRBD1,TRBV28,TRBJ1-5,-,CASSSDRVGLFRQPQHF,TGTGCCAGCAGTTCTGACAGGGTAGGATTGTTTAGGCAGCCCCAGCATTTT
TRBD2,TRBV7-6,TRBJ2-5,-,CASSLGRLAGARETQYF,TGTGCCAGCAGCTTAGGGCGCCTAGCGGGAGCGAGGGAGACCCAGTACTTC
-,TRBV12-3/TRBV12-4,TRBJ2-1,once,CASSLGQSEQFF,TGTGCCAGCAGTTTAGGACAGTCTGAGCAGTTCTTC
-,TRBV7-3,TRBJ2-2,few,CASSPRPGGLSTGELFF,TGTGCCAGCAGCCCGAGACCCGGGGGGCTTTCTACCGGGGAGCTGTTTTTT
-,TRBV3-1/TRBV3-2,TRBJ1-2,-,CASSQDPGYGYTF,TGTGCCAGCAGCCAAGATCCCGGCTATGGCTACACCTTC
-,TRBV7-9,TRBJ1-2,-,CASSLPFSYGYTF,TGTGCCAGCAGCTTACCCTTTTCCTATGGCTACACCTTC
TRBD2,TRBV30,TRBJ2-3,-,CAWSGSGTSTDTQYF,TGTGCCTGGAGTGGTAGCGGGACATCCACAGATACGCAGTATTTT
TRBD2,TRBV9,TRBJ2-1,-,CASSEGTSGGFYNEQFF,TGTGCCAGCAGCGAAGGTACTAGCGGGGGTTTCTACAATGAGCAGTTCTTC
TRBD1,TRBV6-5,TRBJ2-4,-,CASSQGARVKNIQYF,TGTGCCAGCAGCCAGGGGGCGCGGGTCAAAAACATTCAGTACTTC
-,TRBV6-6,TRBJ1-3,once,CASSQPTHLSGNTIYF,TGTGCCAGCAGTCAACCGACACATTTATCTGGAAACACCATATATTTT
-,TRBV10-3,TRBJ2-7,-,CAISEGIRYEQYF,TGTGCCATCAGTGAGGGCATTCGCTACGAGCAGTACTTC
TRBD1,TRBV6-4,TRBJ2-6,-,CASSDEWTGSSSGANVLTF,TGTGCCAGCAGTGACGAATGGACAGGGTCCTCCTCTGGGGCCAACGTCCTGACTTTC
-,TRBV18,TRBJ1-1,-,CASSPLTGDTEAFF,TGTGCCAGCTCACCGTTGACCGGGGACACTGAAGCTTTCTTT
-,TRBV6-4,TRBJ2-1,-,CASSDSEAAEQFF,TGTGCCAGCAGTGACTCGGAGGCCGCGGAGCAGTTCTTC
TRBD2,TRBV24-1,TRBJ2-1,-,CATSDRLAESYNEQFF,TGTGCCACCAGTGATAGACTAGCGGAGTCTTACAATGAGCAGTTCTTC
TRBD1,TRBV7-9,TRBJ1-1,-,CASSRQGKDTEAFF,TGTGCCAGCAGCCGACAGGGTAAGGACACTGAAGCTTTCTTT
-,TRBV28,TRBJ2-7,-,CASSLKTYEQYF,TGTGCCAGCAGTTTGAAGACTTACGAGCAGTACTTC
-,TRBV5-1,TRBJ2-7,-,CASSLARRGNEQYF,TGCGCCAGCAGCTTGGCCAGAAGAGGGAACGAGCAGTACTTC
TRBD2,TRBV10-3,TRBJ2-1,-,CAISRGGPGAGGSYNEQFF,TGTGCCATCAGTCGGGGGGGCCCAGGGGCGGGAGGCTCCTACAATGAGCAGTTCTTC
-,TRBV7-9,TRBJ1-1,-,CASSPRQFNEELNTEAFF,TGTGCCAGCAGCCCACGACAGTTTAACGAGGAGCTGAACACTGAAGCTTTCTTT
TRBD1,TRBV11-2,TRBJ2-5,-,CASSFVRGLKTQYF,TGTGCCAGCAGCTTTGTCAGGGGGTTAAAGACCCAGTACTTC
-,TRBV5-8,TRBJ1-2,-,CASSLTPAGHGYTF,TGTGCCAGCAGCTTGACCCCGGCGGGTCATGGCTACACCTTC
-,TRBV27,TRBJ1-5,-,CASRQGIQPQHF,TGTGCCAGCAGACAGGGAATTCAGCCCCAGCATTTT
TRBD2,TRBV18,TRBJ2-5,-,CASSPRTSGQETQYF,TGTGCCAGCTCACCAAGGACTAGCGGACAAGAGACCCAGTACTTC
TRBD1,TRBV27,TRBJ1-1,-,CASQTGAGVTEAFF,TGTGCCAGCCAGACAGGGGCGGGAGTCACTGAAGCTTTCTTT
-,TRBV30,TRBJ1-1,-,CAWGDTLGTEAFF,TGTGCCTGGGGGGACACCTTGGGGACTGAAGCTTTCTTT
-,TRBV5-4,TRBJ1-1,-,CASSLDSPMNTEAFF,TGTGCCAGCAGCTTAGACAGCCCCATGAACACTGAAGCTTTCTTT
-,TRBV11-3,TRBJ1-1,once,CASSPRREAEAFF,TGTGCCAGCAGCCCCAGACGGGAGGCTGAAGCTTTCTTT
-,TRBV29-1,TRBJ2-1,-,CSVAEGSQFF,TGCAGCGTTGCCGAGGGCTCGCAGTTCTTC
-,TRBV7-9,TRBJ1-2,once,CASSPGFYGYTF,TGTGCCAGCAGCCCAGGGTTCTATGGCTACACCTTC
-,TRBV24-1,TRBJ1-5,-,CATRASSPGVDQPQHF,TGTGCCACCAGAGCAAGTTCCCCAGGGGTGGATCAGCCCCAGCATTTT
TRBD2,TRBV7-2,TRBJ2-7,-,CASSLGGEGYEQYF,TGTGCCAGCAGCTTAGGTGGGGAGGGCTACGAGCAGTACTTC
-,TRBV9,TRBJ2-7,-,CASSVAGGKFYEQYF,TGTGCCAGCAGCGTTGCGGGCGGGAAATTCTACGAGCAGTACTTC
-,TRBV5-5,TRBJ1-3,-,CASSLAGERSGNTIYF,TGTGCCAGCAGCTTGGCAGGGGAGAGGTCTGGAAACACCATATATTTT
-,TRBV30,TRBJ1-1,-,CASNRVGTEAFF,TGTGCCTCAAACAGGGTTGGAACTGAAGCTTTCTTT
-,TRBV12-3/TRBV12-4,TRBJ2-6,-,CASRTIRSVLTF,TGTGCCAGCAGGACCATAAGGAGCGTCCTGACTTTC
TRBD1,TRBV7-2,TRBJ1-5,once,CASSSIGTGYQPQHF,TGTGCCAGCAGCTCGATTGGGACAGGGTATCAGCCCCAGCATTTT